The clone carrying this T cell receptor (beta chain) was counted at least ten times. The target antigen is unknown. Any patient presenting with uncontrolled infection, other autoimmune disease, pregnancy or lactation was left out. Clinicians diagnosed patients from clinical symptoms, serum thyroxine and TRAb, thyroid ultrasound and orbital computed tomography. This sample stems from a study of T cells in Graves' hyperthyroidism and ophthalmopathy. Amplified TCR beta CDR3 regions derived from RNA transcripts. HTBI primers drove first-round RT-PCR of the TCR CDR3. MiXCR, applied by TCRdb to the multiplex PCR reads, yields one record per CDR3 protein. Altogether 690,000 or so distinct CDR3 sequences are present, under 20% being singletons, with the ten largest covering about a sixth. General study findings and limits: The blood repertoire included most of the expanded thyroid clonotypes above 0.001. The authors' 13 V-J model separated ophthalmopathy from stable hyperthyroidism.

The CDR3 is 15 residues long. Trimming at V came to 4 bases and at J to 5 bases, leaving 3 bases not matched to a gene. Per the germline V gene, CDR1 is SGHRS and CDR2 is YFSETQ. V is TRBV5-1 and J is TRBJ2-1; 13 bases map to TRBD2. Material for sequencing was blood. The sequence was collected from a woman aged 45-65 years with Graves' hyperthyroidism that later progressed to Graves' ophthalmopathy. This CDR3 reads CASSDGLAGDNEQFF. CDR3 sequence (DNA): TGCGCCAGCAGCGACGGACTAGCGGGGGACAATGAGCAGTTCTTC.